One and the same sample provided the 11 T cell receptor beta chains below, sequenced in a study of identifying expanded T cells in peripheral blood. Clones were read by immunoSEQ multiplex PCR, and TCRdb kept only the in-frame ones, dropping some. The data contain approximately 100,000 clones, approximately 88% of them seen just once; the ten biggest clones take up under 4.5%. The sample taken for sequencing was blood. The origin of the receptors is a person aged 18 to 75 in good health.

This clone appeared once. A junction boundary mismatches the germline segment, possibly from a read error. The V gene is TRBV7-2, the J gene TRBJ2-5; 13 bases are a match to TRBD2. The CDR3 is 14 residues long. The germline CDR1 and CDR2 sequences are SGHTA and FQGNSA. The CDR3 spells CASSLVTSGGFPHF. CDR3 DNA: TGTGCCAGCAGCTTAGTGACTAGCGGGGGGTTCCCTCACTTC.

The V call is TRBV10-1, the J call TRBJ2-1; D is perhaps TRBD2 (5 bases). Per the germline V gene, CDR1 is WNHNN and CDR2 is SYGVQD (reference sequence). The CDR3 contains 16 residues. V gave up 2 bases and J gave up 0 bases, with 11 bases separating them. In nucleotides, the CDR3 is TGCGCCAGCAGTGAGGCGGGCACGAGCTCCTACAATGAGCAGTTCTTC. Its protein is CASSEAGTSSYNEQFF.

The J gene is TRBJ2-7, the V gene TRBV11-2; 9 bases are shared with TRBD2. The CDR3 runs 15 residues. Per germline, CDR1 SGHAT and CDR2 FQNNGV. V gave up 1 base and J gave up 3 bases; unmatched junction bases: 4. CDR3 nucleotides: TGTGCCAGCAGCTTAGGGGCTAGCGGGAACTACGAGCAGTACTTC. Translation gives CASSLGASGNYEQYF.

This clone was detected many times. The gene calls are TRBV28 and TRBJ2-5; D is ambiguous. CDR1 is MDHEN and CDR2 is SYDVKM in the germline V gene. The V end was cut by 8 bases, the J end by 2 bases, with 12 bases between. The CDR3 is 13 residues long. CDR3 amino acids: CASSIRPQETQYF. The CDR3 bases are TGTGCCAGCTCGATACGGCCGCAAGAGACCCAGTACTTC.

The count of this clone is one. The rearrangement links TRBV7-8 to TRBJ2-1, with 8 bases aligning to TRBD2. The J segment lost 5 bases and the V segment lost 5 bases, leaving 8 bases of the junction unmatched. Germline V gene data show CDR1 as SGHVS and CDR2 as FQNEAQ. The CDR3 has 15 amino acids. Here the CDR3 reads CASSPGRGEDNEQFF. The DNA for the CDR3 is TGTGCCAGCAGCCCCGGGAGGGGGGAGGACAATGAGCAGTTCTTC.

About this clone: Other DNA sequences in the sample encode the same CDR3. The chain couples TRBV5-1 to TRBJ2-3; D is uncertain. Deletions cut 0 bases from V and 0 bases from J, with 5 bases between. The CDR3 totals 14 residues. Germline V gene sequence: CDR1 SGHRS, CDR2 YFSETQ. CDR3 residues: CASSLGASTDTQYF. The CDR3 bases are TGCGCCAGCAGCTTGGGCGCGAGCACAGATACGCAGTATTTT. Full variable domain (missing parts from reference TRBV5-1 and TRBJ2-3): KAGVTQTPRYLIKTRGQQVTLSCSPISGHRSVSWYQQTPGQGLQFLFEYFSETQRNKGNFPGRFSGRQFSNSRSEMNVSTLELGDSALYLCASSLGASTDTQYFGPGTRLTVL.

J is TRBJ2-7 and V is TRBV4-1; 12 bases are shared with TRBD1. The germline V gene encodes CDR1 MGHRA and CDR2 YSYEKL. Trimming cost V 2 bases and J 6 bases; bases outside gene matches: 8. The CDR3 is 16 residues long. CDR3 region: CASSQLGQGAIREQYF. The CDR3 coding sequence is TGCGCCAGCAGCCAATTGGGACAGGGGGCGATACGCGAGCAGTACTTC.

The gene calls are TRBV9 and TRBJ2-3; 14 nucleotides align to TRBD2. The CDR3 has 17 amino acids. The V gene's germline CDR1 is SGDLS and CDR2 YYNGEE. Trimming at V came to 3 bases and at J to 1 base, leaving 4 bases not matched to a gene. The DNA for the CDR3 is TGTGCCAGCAGCGCCCTGGGACTAGCGGGAGGCACAGATACGCAGTATTTT. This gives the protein CASSALGLAGGTDTQYF.

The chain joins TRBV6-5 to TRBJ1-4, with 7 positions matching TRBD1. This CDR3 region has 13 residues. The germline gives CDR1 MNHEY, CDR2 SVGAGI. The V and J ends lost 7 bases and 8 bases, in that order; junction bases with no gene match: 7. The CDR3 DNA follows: TGTGCCAGCAACCTACAGGGGTACGAAAAACTGTTTTTT. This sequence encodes CASNLQGYEKLFF.

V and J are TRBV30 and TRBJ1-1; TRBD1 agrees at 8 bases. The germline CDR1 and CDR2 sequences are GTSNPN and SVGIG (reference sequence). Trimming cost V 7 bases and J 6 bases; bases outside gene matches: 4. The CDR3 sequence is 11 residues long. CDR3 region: CAFGQGAEAFF. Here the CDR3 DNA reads TGTGCCTTTGGACAGGGCGCTGAAGCTTTCTTT.

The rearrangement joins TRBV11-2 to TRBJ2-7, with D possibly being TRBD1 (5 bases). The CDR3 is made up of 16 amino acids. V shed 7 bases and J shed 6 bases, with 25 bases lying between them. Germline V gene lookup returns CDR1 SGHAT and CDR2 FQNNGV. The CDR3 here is CASKMSTDSVPGEQYF. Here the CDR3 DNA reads TGTGCCAGCAAAATGTCTACCGACAGTGTCCCTGGCGAGCAGTACTTC.